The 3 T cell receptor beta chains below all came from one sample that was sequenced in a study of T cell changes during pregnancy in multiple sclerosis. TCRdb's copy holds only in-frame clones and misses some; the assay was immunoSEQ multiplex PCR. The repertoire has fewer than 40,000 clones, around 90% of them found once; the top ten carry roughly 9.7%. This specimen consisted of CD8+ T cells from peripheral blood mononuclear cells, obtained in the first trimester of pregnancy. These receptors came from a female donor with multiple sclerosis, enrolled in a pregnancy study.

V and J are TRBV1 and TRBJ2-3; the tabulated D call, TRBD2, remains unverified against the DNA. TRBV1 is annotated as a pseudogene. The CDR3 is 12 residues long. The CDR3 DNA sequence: TGCACCAGCAGCCCTGTCACAGATACGCAGTATTTT. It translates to CTSSPVTDTQYF.

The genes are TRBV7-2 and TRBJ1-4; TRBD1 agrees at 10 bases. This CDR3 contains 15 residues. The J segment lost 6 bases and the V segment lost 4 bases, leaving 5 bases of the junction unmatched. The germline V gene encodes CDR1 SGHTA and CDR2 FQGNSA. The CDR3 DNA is TGTGCCAGCAGCTGGGACAGGGGTGGTTATGAAAAACTGTTTTTT. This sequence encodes CASSWDRGGYEKLFF.

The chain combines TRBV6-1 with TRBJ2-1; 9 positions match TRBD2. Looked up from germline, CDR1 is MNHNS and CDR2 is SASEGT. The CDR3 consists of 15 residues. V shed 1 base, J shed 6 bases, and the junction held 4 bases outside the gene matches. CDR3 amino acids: CASSEGAGGPNEQFF. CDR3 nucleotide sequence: TGTGCCAGCAGTGAAGGGGCGGGGGGGCCCAATGAGCAGTTCTTC.